This is a list of T cell receptor beta chains from one sample in a study of OX40 agonist ivuxolimab in advanced cancers. Here immunoSEQ multiplex PCR was the method, and the copy in TCRdb shows in-frame clones only, minus some. The sample includes tens of thousands of clones, 85% to 90% of them seen just once. The sequences come from CD4+ or CD8+ T cells sorted from blood, collected in a trial of the OX40 agonist ivuxolimab. The receptors derive from an adult with an advanced solid tumor such as melanoma, head and neck, liver or kidney cancer. CDR3s include the opening cysteine and the closing phenylalanine or tryptophan. A D gene is named only where the DNA matches it firmly. Only part of the rows carry a size: once, few, many, or a class if the clone is expanded.

J gene: TRBJ1-2
D gene: .
V gene: TRBV7-9
clone size: .
CDR3 protein: CASSPTGGANYGYTF
CDR3 DNA: TGTGCCAGCAGTCCAACAGGTGGAGCTAACTATGGCTACACCTTC

J gene: TRBJ2-7
D gene: TRBD1
V gene: TRBV7-8
clone size: .
CDR3 protein: CASSLGLTGIKNYEQYF
CDR3 DNA: TGTGCCAGCAGCTTAGGGCTGACAGGGATTAAGAACTACGAGCAGTACTTC

J gene: TRBJ1-1
D gene: .
V gene: TRBV18
clone size: .
CDR3 protein: CASSPDRMNTEAFF
CDR3 DNA: TGTGCCAGCTCACCCGACAGAATGAACACTGAAGCTTTCTTT

J gene: TRBJ1-1
D gene: .
V gene: TRBV4-1
clone size: .
CDR3 protein: CASSQGLEAFF
CDR3 DNA: TGCGCCAGCAGCCAAGGACTTGAAGCTTTCTTT

J gene: TRBJ2-1
D gene: .
V gene: TRBV27
clone size: .
CDR3 protein: CASSLSAGPGTEQFF
CDR3 DNA: TGTGCCAGCAGTTTATCGGCGGGGCCCGGTACGGAGCAGTTCTTC

J gene: TRBJ2-7
D gene: TRBD1
V gene: TRBV7-2
clone size: .
CDR3 protein: CASSYGTGTYEQYF
CDR3 DNA: TGTGCCAGCAGCTACGGGACAGGGACCTACGAGCAGTACTTC

J gene: TRBJ2-1
D gene: .
V gene: TRBV27
clone size: once
CDR3 protein: CASSSLRNGDEQFF
CDR3 DNA: TGTGCCAGCAGTTCGCTCAGAAACGGCGATGAGCAGTTCTTC

J gene: TRBJ2-7
D gene: .
V gene: TRBV29-1
clone size: .
CDR3 protein: CSVEDERQDSYEQYF
CDR3 DNA: TGCAGCGTTGAAGACGAAAGACAGGATTCCTACGAGCAGTACTTC

J gene: TRBJ1-2
D gene: .
V gene: TRBV25-1
clone size: .
CDR3 protein: CASSGPGTNYGYTF
CDR3 DNA: TGTGCCAGCAGTGGTCCAGGAACTAACTATGGCTACACCTTC

J gene: TRBJ2-7
D gene: .
V gene: TRBV7-9
clone size: .
CDR3 protein: CASSFPTSYEQYF
CDR3 DNA: TGTGCCAGCAGCTTCCCGACCTCCTACGAGCAGTACTTC

J gene: TRBJ1-2
D gene: .
V gene: TRBV19
clone size: .
CDR3 protein: CASNTQGGLSFGYTF
CDR3 DNA: TGTGCCAGTAATACACAGGGCGGACTTTCCTTTGGCTACACCTTC

J gene: TRBJ2-7
D gene: .
V gene: TRBV5-8
clone size: .
CDR3 protein: CASSLGQRIPYEQYF
CDR3 DNA: TGTGCCAGCAGCTTAGGACAGAGAATTCCATACGAGCAGTACTTC

J gene: TRBJ1-5
D gene: .
V gene: TRBV27
clone size: .
CDR3 protein: CASSLLGNQPQHF
CDR3 DNA: TGTGCCAGCAGTTTATTGGGTAATCAGCCCCAGCATTTT

J gene: TRBJ2-1
D gene: .
V gene: TRBV7-8
clone size: .
CDR3 protein: CASSFPGYEQFF
CDR3 DNA: TGTGCCAGCAGCTTTCCCGGGTATGAGCAGTTCTTC

J gene: TRBJ2-1
D gene: TRBD2
V gene: TRBV7-7
clone size: once
CDR3 protein: CASSLWLADYNEQFF
CDR3 DNA: TGTGCCAGCAGCTTATGGCTAGCGGACTACAATGAGCAGTTCTTC

J gene: TRBJ1-2
D gene: .
V gene: TRBV5-1
clone size: .
CDR3 protein: CASSLDGVSYTF
CDR3 DNA: TGCGCCAGCAGCTTGGATGGGGTTTCCTACACCTTC

J gene: TRBJ2-7
D gene: .
V gene: TRBV10-2
clone size: .
CDR3 protein: CASSGDTYEQYF
CDR3 DNA: TGCGCCAGCAGTGGTGACACCTACGAGCAGTACTTC

J gene: TRBJ2-7
D gene: .
V gene: TRBV6-5
clone size: .
CDR3 protein: CASSRVAEYEQYF
CDR3 DNA: TGTGCCAGCAGTCGGGTAGCTGAGTACGAGCAGTACTTC

J gene: TRBJ2-7
D gene: .
V gene: TRBV25-1
clone size: .
CDR3 protein: CASSDFGHTGDEQYF
CDR3 DNA: TGTGCCAGCAGTGATTTCGGTCACACGGGGGACGAGCAGTACTTC

J gene: TRBJ2-3
D gene: TRBD1
V gene: TRBV7-6
clone size: .
CDR3 protein: CASSSTSYDRETQYF
CDR3 DNA: TGTGCCAGCAGCTCCACCTCCTACGACAGGGAGACGCAGTATTTT

J gene: TRBJ2-1
D gene: TRBD2
V gene: TRBV28
clone size: .
CDR3 protein: CASSWTSGIYNEQFF
CDR3 DNA: TGTGCCAGCAGTTGGACTAGCGGGATTTACAATGAGCAGTTCTTC

J gene: TRBJ2-3
D gene: .
V gene: TRBV11-2
clone size: .
CDR3 protein: CASSRLVADTQYF
CDR3 DNA: TGTGCCAGCAGCCGCCTTGTCGCAGATACGCAGTATTTT

J gene: TRBJ1-1
D gene: .
V gene: TRBV6-1
clone size: .
CDR3 protein: CASRVLGTEAFF
CDR3 DNA: TGTGCCAGCAGGGTTCTAGGCACTGAAGCTTTCTTT

J gene: TRBJ2-7
D gene: .
V gene: TRBV6-5
clone size: .
CDR3 protein: CASSYSRAYEQYF
CDR3 DNA: TGTGCCAGCAGTTATAGCAGGGCCTACGAGCAGTACTTC

J gene: TRBJ1-1
D gene: .
V gene: TRBV16
clone size: .
CDR3 protein: CASSQSEGNPWNTEAFF
CDR3 DNA: TGTGCCAGCAGCCAATCTGAAGGTAACCCCTGGAACACTGAAGCTTTCTTT

J gene: TRBJ2-2
D gene: .
V gene: TRBV9
clone size: .
CDR3 protein: CASSLSGAGELFF
CDR3 DNA: TGTGCCAGCAGCCTATCGGGGGCCGGGGAGCTGTTTTTT

J gene: TRBJ2-7
D gene: .
V gene: TRBV5-6
clone size: .
CDR3 protein: CASSLTARRDYEQYF
CDR3 DNA: TGTGCCAGCAGCTTGACGGCTAGGCGCGATTACGAGCAGTACTTC

J gene: TRBJ2-7
D gene: .
V gene: TRBV5-1
clone size: .
CDR3 protein: CASSFGNEQYF
CDR3 DNA: TGCGCCAGCAGCTTTGGGAACGAGCAGTACTTC

J gene: TRBJ2-7
D gene: .
V gene: TRBV7-9
clone size: .
CDR3 protein: CASRLTGFQDEQYF
CDR3 DNA: TGTGCCAGCAGACTTACAGGTTTCCAGGACGAGCAGTACTTC

J gene: TRBJ1-2
D gene: .
V gene: TRBV27
clone size: .
CDR3 protein: CASSLTPGGVKGYTF
CDR3 DNA: TGTGCCAGCAGTCTCACTCCGGGGGGGGTTAAAGGCTACACCTTC

J gene: TRBJ1-1
D gene: .
V gene: TRBV29-1
clone size: .
CDR3 protein: CSALGGGTYTEAFF
CDR3 DNA: TGCAGCGCTCTGGGGGGTGGCACATACACTGAAGCTTTCTTT

J gene: TRBJ2-7
D gene: TRBD1
V gene: TRBV30
clone size: .
CDR3 protein: CACFSGTDSSYEQYF
CDR3 DNA: TGTGCCTGTTTTTCCGGGACAGATAGCTCCTACGAGCAGTACTTC

J gene: TRBJ1-1
D gene: .
V gene: TRBV27
clone size: .
CDR3 protein: CASSLFWRGTLLGAEAFF
CDR3 DNA: TGTGCCAGCAGTTTATTTTGGAGGGGGACTTTATTAGGGGCTGAAGCTTTCTTT

J gene: TRBJ2-7
D gene: .
V gene: TRBV2
clone size: .
CDR3 protein: CASTEERAGTYEQYF
CDR3 DNA: TGTGCCAGCACTGAGGAGAGGGCCGGCACCTACGAGCAGTACTTC

J gene: TRBJ1-1
D gene: .
V gene: TRBV27
clone size: .
CDR3 protein: CASSFMGMNTEAFF
CDR3 DNA: TGTGCCAGCAGTTTTATGGGGATGAACACTGAAGCTTTCTTT

J gene: TRBJ1-5
D gene: TRBD1
V gene: TRBV27
clone size: .
CDR3 protein: CASRRQGSNQPQHF
CDR3 DNA: TGTGCCAGCAGGCGACAGGGCAGCAATCAGCCCCAGCATTTT

J gene: TRBJ2-7
D gene: TRBD2
V gene: TRBV5-1
clone size: .
CDR3 protein: CASSLKTSRYEQYF
CDR3 DNA: TGCGCCAGCAGCTTAAAGACTAGCCGCTACGAGCAGTACTTC

J gene: TRBJ1-1
D gene: .
V gene: TRBV29-1
clone size: .
CDR3 protein: CSVEEGMNTEAFF
CDR3 DNA: TGCAGCGTTGAAGAAGGGATGAACACTGAAGCTTTCTTT

J gene: TRBJ1-6
D gene: TRBD1
V gene: TRBV10-1
clone size: .
CDR3 protein: CASSEGDSSWSSPLHF
CDR3 DNA: TGCGCCAGCAGTGAGGGGGACAGCTCCTGGAGTTCACCCCTCCACTTT

J gene: TRBJ2-2
D gene: .
V gene: TRBV27
clone size: .
CDR3 protein: CATHPWTAPNTGELFF
CDR3 DNA: TGTGCCACCCACCCGTGGACAGCCCCGAACACCGGGGAGCTGTTTTTT

J gene: TRBJ2-2
D gene: .
V gene: TRBV9
clone size: .
CDR3 protein: CASSVEGTAVGELFF
CDR3 DNA: TGTGCCAGCAGCGTAGAGGGGACCGCCGTCGGGGAGCTGTTTTTT

J gene: TRBJ2-7
D gene: TRBD1
V gene: TRBV27
clone size: .
CDR3 protein: CASSLGPGQGFYEQYF
CDR3 DNA: TGTGCCAGCAGTTTAGGCCCGGGACAGGGGTTCTACGAGCAGTACTTC